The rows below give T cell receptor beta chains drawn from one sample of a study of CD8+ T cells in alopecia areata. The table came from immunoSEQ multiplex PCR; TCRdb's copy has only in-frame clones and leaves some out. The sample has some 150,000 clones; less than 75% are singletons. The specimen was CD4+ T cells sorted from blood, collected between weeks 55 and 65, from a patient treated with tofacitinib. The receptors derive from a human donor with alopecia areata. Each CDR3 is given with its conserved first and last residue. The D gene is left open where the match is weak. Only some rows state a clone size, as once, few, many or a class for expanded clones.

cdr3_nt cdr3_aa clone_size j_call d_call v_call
TGCGCCAGCAGCCGCGCCGGGAGACTAGCGAGAAGGGGTGAGCAGTTCTTC CASSRAGRLARRGEQFF . TRBJ2-1 TRBD2 TRBV4-1
TGCGCCAGCAGCGGGCTGGGGGGCCTCAATGAGCAGTTCTTC CASSGLGGLNEQFF few TRBJ2-1 . TRBV4-1
TGTGCCAGCAGCTTAGAACGGCGAAAGCAAGAGACCCAGTACTTC CASSLERRKQETQYF . TRBJ2-5 . TRBV7-6
TGTGCCTGGAGTACATACGAACGGACTTTTAGCAATCAGCCCCAGCATTTT CAWSTYERTFSNQPQHF . TRBJ1-5 . TRBV30
TGCGCCAGCAGCCGGCGGACTAGCGGAAACCAAGAGACCCAGTACTTC CASSRRTSGNQETQYF . TRBJ2-5 TRBD2 TRBV5-1
TGCAGCGTGGACCAGGAAAACACCGGGGAGCTGTTTTTT CSVDQENTGELFF . TRBJ2-2 . TRBV29-1
TGCGCCAGCACCAGGGGTGGGAGCACTGAAGCTTTCTTT CASTRGGSTEAFF . TRBJ1-1 . TRBV5-1
TGCGCCAGCAGCCTCGGGACTAGCGTTTCAGATACGCAGTATTTT CASSLGTSVSDTQYF . TRBJ2-3 TRBD2 TRBV5-1
TGTGCCAGTAAGGAGTTTTCGGGAGATACGCAGTATTTT CASKEFSGDTQYF . TRBJ2-3 . TRBV6-1
TGTGCCAGCGGGGACAGGTCGAATGAAAAACTGTTTTTT CASGDRSNEKLFF . TRBJ1-4 TRBD1 TRBV6-1
TGCGCCAGCAGCCGGGAAGGGAGGGCAGATACGCAGTATTTT CASSREGRADTQYF . TRBJ2-3 TRBD2 TRBV5-1
TGTGCCAGCAGCTCCCGCCGGGGGGGGAGCTCCTACGAGCAGTACTTC CASSSRRGGSSYEQYF . TRBJ2-7 TRBD2 TRBV7-2
TGCGCCAGCAGTCCCGAGGGACTAGCGGAGTACACCGGGGAGCTGTTTTTT CASSPEGLAEYTGELFF . TRBJ2-2 TRBD2 TRBV23-1
TGCGCCAGCAGCCGGACGACTGGGGAGACCCAGTACTTC CASSRTTGETQYF . TRBJ2-5 . TRBV5-1
TGTGCCAGCAGCTCCCGACTAGCGGGGGATCCCACCGGGGAGCTGTTTTTT CASSSRLAGDPTGELFF few TRBJ2-2 TRBD2 TRBV7-3
TGTGCCAGTAGTATAAGGCGGAGCACAGATACGCAGTATTTT CASSIRRSTDTQYF . TRBJ2-3 . TRBV19
TGTGCCAGCAGCACTGACAGTTTAATATGGGAGACCCAGTACTTC CASSTDSLIWETQYF . TRBJ2-5 . TRBV5-6
TGTGCCAGCAGTGAGGGCAATCAGCCCCAGCATTTT CASSEGNQPQHF . TRBJ1-5 . TRBV25-1
TGTGCCAGCAGTGAGACCCGGGACAGGGGGAGCGAGCAGTACTTC CASSETRDRGSEQYF few TRBJ2-7 TRBD1 TRBV2
TGTGCCAGCAGCTTTTGGACAGCTAACTATGGCTACACCTTC CASSFWTANYGYTF . TRBJ1-2 . TRBV7-2
TGTGCCAGCAGCCCGTTCAGCGGGTTTCAAGAGACCCAGTACTTC CASSPFSGFQETQYF few TRBJ2-5 . TRBV14
TGCAGCGGACAGGGGGACCCCTTAACCGGGAAAACCTACGAGCAGTACTTC CSGQGDPLTGKTYEQYF once TRBJ2-7 TRBD1 TRBV29-1
TGTGCCAGCAGCTTCGGCACGTTGAACACTGAAGCTTTCTTT CASSFGTLNTEAFF . TRBJ1-1 . TRBV7-8
TGTGCCAGCAGTTATGGGAGGGGGTGGAATGAGCAGTTCTTC CASSYGRGWNEQFF . TRBJ2-1 . TRBV6-5
TGCGCCAGCAGCCCCGTCGCGGGTAAGGGATCTGAAGCTTTCTTT CASSPVAGKGSEAFF . TRBJ1-1 . TRBV4-1
TGCAGCGTTCGGGTACAGGAGAACACTGAAGCTTTCTTT CSVRVQENTEAFF few TRBJ1-1 . TRBV29-1
TGTGCCAGCAGTTTAAGCTTAGCCTATGGCTACACCTTC CASSLSLAYGYTF . TRBJ1-2 . TRBV6-5
TGTGCCAGCAGCTTGGATCCAGGAGATAACTATGGCTACACCTTC CASSLDPGDNYGYTF . TRBJ1-2 . TRBV5-4
TGTGCCTGGACCCAGACAGGGTACAATGAGCAGTTCTTC CAWTQTGYNEQFF . TRBJ2-1 TRBD1 TRBV30